The 18 T cell receptor beta chains reported below all come from one sample, sequenced in a study of cytomegalovirus exposure and HLA in healthy donors. It was with 60 Vbeta and 13 Jbeta primers that the PCR ran. The method was immunoSEQ multiplex PCR; TCRdb's version includes in-frame clones alone and lacks a portion of them. The repertoire holds 150,000 or so clones, roughly 80% seen once, with 4% in the top ten. The specimen was PBMCs. Every receptor here comes from a woman in her thirties or forties in good health and CMV-seronegative.

The CDR3 nucleotides are TGTGCCAGCAGCGGGGGACAGGGACTCTCTGGAAACACCATATATTTT. This codes for CASSGGQGLSGNTIYF. This chain uses TRBV9 with TRBJ1-3, with 9 bases that match TRBD1. This CDR3 contains 16 residues. The ends lost 3 bases at V and 0 bases at J; junction bases unmatched: 4. The germline V gene has CDR1 SGDLS and CDR2 YYNGEE.

This chain links TRBV28 with TRBJ2-1; TRBD2 matches at 15 bases. Trimming removed 7 bases from V and 7 bases from J; junction bases left unmatched: 11. The V gene's germline CDR1 is MDHEN and CDR2 SYDVKM. The CDR3 is 17 residues long. This chain's CDR3 is CASIELRGLAGGNEQFF. The CDR3 coding sequence is TGTGCCAGCATTGAACTCCGGGGACTAGCGGGGGGTAATGAGCAGTTCTTC.

The V and J genes are TRBV4-1 and TRBJ1-6; 8 bases match TRBD1. CDR3 length equals 16 residues. Germline trimming cut 1 base from V and 14 bases from J; bases unmatched to any gene: 13. Germline CDR1 MGHRA, CDR2 YSYEKL. The chain's CDR3 is CASSQVETGAVRALHF. The CDR3 DNA follows: TGCGCCAGCAGCCAAGTGGAGACAGGGGCTGTTAGGGCCCTCCACTTT.

V gene TRBV6-6 combines with J gene TRBJ2-2; weak D call: TRBD1 (6 bases). The CDR3 sequence is 16 residues long. Trimming left V 4 bases short and J 5 bases short, with 17 bases between. The germline CDR1 and CDR2 sequences are MNHNY and SVGAGI (reference sequence). The CDR3 DNA is TGTGCCAGCAGTTTTGTTCTGGGGGCAGGGACCGGGGAGCTGTTTTTT. Protein sequence: CASSFVLGAGTGELFF.

The chain is built from TRBV6-6 and TRBJ2-2; 7 bases align to TRBD2. The V gene's germline CDR1 is MNHNY and CDR2 SVGAGI (reference sequence). The CDR3 loop spans 16 amino acids. After removal of 7 bases from V and 6 bases from J, the junction contained 14 bases not matched to a gene. CDR3 region: CASISGGGIGAGELFF. DNA of the CDR3: TGTGCCAGCATCTCTGGGGGGGGGATCGGGGCCGGGGAGCTGTTTTTT.

This clone appeared a single time. V gene TRBV4-2 combines with J gene TRBJ2-1, with D perhaps TRBD2 (5 bases). The CDR3 is 13 residues long. Trimming left V 6 bases short and J 6 bases short, with 12 bases between. Germline CDR1 and CDR2: LGHNA and YNFKEQ. The CDR3 here is CASRNKGGNEQFF. The CDR3 DNA follows: TGTGCCAGCAGAAACAAAGGAGGCAATGAGCAGTTCTTC.

The table lists this clone with a few counts. The chain employs TRBV5-1 and TRBJ2-3; D is unclear. The CDR3 has 12 amino acids. V lost 2 bases and J 4 bases, leaving 5 bases between the germline ends. The germline gives CDR1 SGHRS, CDR2 YFSETQ. The CDR3 nucleotides read TGCGCCAGCAGCTTCGAGGCAGATACGCAGTATTTT. Translating it yields CASSFEADTQYF.

The V gene is TRBV7-2, the J gene TRBJ2-7; 9 bases fit TRBD2. CDR1 is SGHTA, CDR2 FQGNSA, per germline. The junction had 5 bases not matched to a gene; V was cut back by 5 bases and J by 0 bases. This CDR3 is built from 15 residues. The DNA for the CDR3 is TGTGCCAGCAGCGAAAGCGGGGGGATCTCCTACGAGCAGTACTTC. Translation: CASSESGGISYEQYF.

This clone was observed a handful of times. The sample holds other DNA sequences that translate to the same CDR3. V is TRBV18 and J is TRBJ1-2; 7 positions match TRBD1. V lost 3 bases and J lost 3; bases outside the gene matches: 1. This CDR3 comprises 13 residues. The germline V gene encodes CDR1 KGHSH and CDR2 LQKENI. The CDR3 protein is CASSPGTDYGYTF. For the CDR3, the DNA is TGTGCCAGCTCACCCGGGACAGACTATGGCTACACCTTC.

This rearrangement joins TRBV6-5 to TRBJ2-7, with 9 bases aligning to TRBD1. The V gene end was trimmed by 0 bases and the J gene end by 4 bases; junction bases not matched to a gene: 4. Germline values: CDR1 MNHEY, CDR2 SVGAGI. This CDR3 spans 15 amino acids. CDR3 sequence: CASSYSRDRVYEQYF. As DNA, the CDR3 is TGTGCCAGCAGTTACTCCCGGGACAGGGTATACGAGCAGTACTTC.

The chain combines TRBV25-1 with TRBJ2-7; 7 bases match TRBD1. The CDR3 sequence is 14 residues long. Germline V gene sequence: CDR1 MGHDK, CDR2 SYGVNS. V gave up 2 bases and J gave up 3 bases; unmatched junction bases: 4. The CDR3 sequence is CASSEGTALYEQYF. For the CDR3, the DNA is TGTGCCAGCAGTGAAGGGACAGCCCTCTACGAGCAGTACTTC.

The chain joins TRBV29-1 to TRBJ1-1; 8 bases fit TRBD1. Germline V CDR1 and CDR2: SQVTM, ANQGSEA. The CDR3 has 13 amino acids. The ends lost 5 bases at V and 9 bases at J; junction bases unmatched: 11. The CDR3 nucleotides are TGCAGCGTTACCAGGGGGCTTGATTCCCAAGCTTTCTTT. It specifies CSVTRGLDSQAFF.

The chain has TRBV5-1 and TRBJ2-3, with TRBD2 matching over 7 bases. The V segment lost 7 bases and the J segment 6 bases; nucleotides outside the gene matches: 14. This CDR3 has 15 amino acids. Germline CDR1 and CDR2: SGHRS and YFSETQ. The CDR3 is CASGPRAAGEDTQYF. The CDR3 DNA sequence: TGCGCCAGCGGCCCCCGAGCGGCGGGAGAGGATACGCAGTATTTT.

The rearrangement links TRBV5-1 to TRBJ1-1, with 7 bases fitting TRBD1. Trimming took 1 base from V and 4 from J; bases not matched to a gene: 1. The germline V gene has CDR1 SGHRS and CDR2 YFSETQ. CDR3 length equals 13 residues. CDR3: CASSLYRGTEAFF. CDR3 in DNA: TGCGCCAGCAGCTTGTACAGGGGCACTGAAGCTTTCTTT.

This chain connects TRBV19 to TRBJ2-1, with D tentatively TRBD1 (6 bases). The CDR3 length is 14 residues. The V and J ends lost 3 bases and 9 bases respectively, with 15 bases between them. Germline assignment: CDR1 LNHDA and CDR2 SQIVND (reference sequence). CDR3 sequence: CASSMWSGTSEQFF. The CDR3 region has the DNA TGTGCCAGTAGTATGTGGTCGGGGACAAGTGAGCAGTTCTTC.

The chain carries TRBV5-1 and TRBJ1-4; 8 bases line up with TRBD1. The germline CDR1 and CDR2 sequences are SGHRS and YFSETQ. This CDR3 has 15 amino acids. V shed 5 bases and J 8 bases; nucleotides not matched to a gene: 11. For the CDR3, the DNA is TGCGCCAGCAGAGGACAGGGCAGGTTCGAGGAAAAACTGTTTTTT. It codes for CASRGQGRFEEKLFF.

CDR3 DNA sequence: TGTGCCAGCAGTTTATTACTAGCGGGGGGCGGGGATACGCAGTATTTT. This codes for CASSLLLAGGGDTQYF. The chain is built from TRBV28 and TRBJ2-3; 12 bases fit TRBD2. The length of the CDR3 is 16 residues. V shed 1 base and J 6 bases; nucleotides not matched to a gene: 5. Germline V gene sequence: CDR1 MDHEN, CDR2 SYDVKM.

The chain recombines TRBV10-2 with TRBJ2-2; no firm D call. Germline V gives CDR1 WSHSY, CDR2 SAAADI. This CDR3 contains 14 residues. V was trimmed by 10 bases and J by 2 bases, leaving 14 bases between them. For the CDR3, the DNA is TGCGCCACTTCAAAAATAGTTAACACCGGGGAGCTGTTTTTT. This gives the protein CATSKIVNTGELFF.